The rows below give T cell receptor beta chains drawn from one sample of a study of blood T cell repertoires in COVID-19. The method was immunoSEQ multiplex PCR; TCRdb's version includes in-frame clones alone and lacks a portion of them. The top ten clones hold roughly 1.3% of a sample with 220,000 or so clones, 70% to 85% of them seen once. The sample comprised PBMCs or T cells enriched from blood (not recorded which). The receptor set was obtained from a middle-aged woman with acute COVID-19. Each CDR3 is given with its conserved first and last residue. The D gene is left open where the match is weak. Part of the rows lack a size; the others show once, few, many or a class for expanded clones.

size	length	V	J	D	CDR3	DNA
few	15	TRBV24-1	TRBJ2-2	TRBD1	CATGGQGARTGELFF	TGTGCCACCGGGGGACAGGGGGCACGTACCGGGGAGCTGTTTTTT
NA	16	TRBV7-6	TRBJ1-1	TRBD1	CASSPREGAGNTEAFF	TGTGCCAGCAGCCCTCGAGAGGGGGCGGGGAACACTGAAGCTTTCTTT
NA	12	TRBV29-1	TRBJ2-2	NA	CSVVPLAGELFF	TGCAGCGTTGTCCCTCTAGCCGGGGAGCTGTTTTTT
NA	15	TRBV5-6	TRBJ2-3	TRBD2	CASSPAGGSGDTQYF	TGTGCCAGCAGCCCGGCGGGGGGTAGCGGAGATACGCAGTATTTT
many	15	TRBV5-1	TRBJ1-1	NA	CASSSGATRRDEAFF	TGCGCCAGCAGTTCAGGGGCCACGAGACGGGATGAAGCTTTCTTT
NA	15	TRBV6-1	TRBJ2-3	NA	CASSEFRGGPDTQYF	TGTGCCAGCAGTGAATTTCGGGGTGGCCCAGATACGCAGTATTTT
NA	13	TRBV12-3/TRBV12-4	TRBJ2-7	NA	CASRWSDSYEQYF	TGTGCCAGCAGGTGGTCAGACTCCTACGAGCAGTACTTC
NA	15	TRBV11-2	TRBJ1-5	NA	CASRAWGSSNQPQHF	TGTGCCAGCCGTGCTTGGGGCTCTAGCAATCAGCCCCAGCATTTT
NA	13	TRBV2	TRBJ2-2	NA	CASNYRVGGELFF	TGTGCCAGCAATTACAGGGTAGGCGGGGAGCTGTTTTTT
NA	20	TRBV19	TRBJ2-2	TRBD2	CASSIPGLAGEKRGTGELFF	TGTGCCAGTAGTATACCGGGACTAGCGGGAGAAAAAAGAGGAACCGGGGAGCTGTTTTTT
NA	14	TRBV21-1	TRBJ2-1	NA	CAISGDRAVNEQFF	TGTGCCATCTCAGGGGACAGGGCAGTTAATGAGCAGTTCTTC
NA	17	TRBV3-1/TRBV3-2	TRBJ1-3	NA	CASSQDGLKLSGNTIYF	TGTGCCAGCAGCCAAGACGGACTGAAACTGTCTGGAAACACCATATATTTT
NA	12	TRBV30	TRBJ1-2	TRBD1	CACPGTGDGYTF	TGTGCCTGTCCCGGGACAGGCGATGGCTACACCTTC